These 3 T cell receptor beta chains were sequenced from one sample in a study of T cells after somatic rescue of genetic block. TCRdb's table, derived via immunoSEQ multiplex PCR, lists solely in-frame clones and lacks some. Of approximately 100,000 clones listed, 70% to 90% are singletons. Input material: peripheral blood mononuclear cells (PBMCs). The receptor set was obtained from a woman aged 18-35 years.

This clone was seen just once. This chain uses TRBV27 with TRBJ2-7; 7 nucleotides align to TRBD2. V was clipped by 1 base and J by 6 bases; unmatched bases: 6. This CDR3 comprises 14 residues. Germline CDR1 reads MNHEY; CDR2 reads SMNVEV (reference sequence). This CDR3 reads CASSLWGGNGEQYF. The CDR3 coding sequence is TGTGCCAGCAGTTTATGGGGGGGAAACGGCGAGCAGTACTTC.

This clone was detected only a few times. The V gene is TRBV9, the J gene TRBJ1-1; D remains unclear. V gave up 6 bases and J gave up 0 bases, with 9 bases separating them. Germline loops: CDR1 SGDLS, CDR2 YYNGEE. The CDR3 consists of 13 residues. CDR3 bases: TGTGCCAGCACACGGGATATGAACACTGAAGCTTTCTTT. Protein sequence: CASTRDMNTEAFF.

This chain links TRBV2 with TRBJ1-6; D possibly corresponds to TRBD1 (5 bases). Trimming pared 0 bases from V and 9 bases from J, leaving 12 bases between. Germline loops: CDR1 SNHLY, CDR2 FYNNEI. There are 15 residues in the CDR3. CDR3 residues: CASSEALRGRSPLHF. The CDR3 DNA is TGTGCCAGCAGTGAAGCGCTTAGGGGCCGTTCACCCCTCCACTTT.